A single sample is the source of the 7 T cell receptor beta chains below, sequenced in a study of lymphopenia after photon versus proton radiotherapy. TCRdb's table, derived via immunoSEQ multiplex PCR, lists solely in-frame clones and lacks some. Found here are tens of thousands of clones, 85% to 90% of them singletons; the top ten hold 2% to 2.5%. This specimen consisted of peripheral blood, obtained from a patient treated with photon-based radiotherapy. These receptor sequences come from a man in his forties with gastric cancer.

The V call is TRBV27, the J call TRBJ2-3; 7 bases are shared with TRBD2. The V gene end was trimmed by 3 bases and the J gene end by 3 bases; junction bases not matched to a gene: 12. The CDR3 loop spans 17 amino acids. Germline-derived CDR1 and CDR2 are MNHEY and SMNVEV (reference sequence). The CDR3 nucleotides read TGTGCCAGCAGTTTCCGCGGATTAGCGGGCTATACAGATACGCAGTATTTT. Translation: CASSFRGLAGYTDTQYF.

The rearrangement joins TRBV4-2 to TRBJ2-5; 8 bases line up with TRBD2. This CDR3 is 16 amino acids long. With 0 bases clipped from V and 5 bases from J, the junction kept 8 bases outside the gene matches. Germline V gives CDR1 LGHNA, CDR2 YNFKEQ. The CDR3 sequence is CASSQDFGGDAETQYF. The CDR3 nucleotides read TGTGCCAGCAGCCAAGATTTCGGGGGGGATGCTGAGACCCAGTACTTC.

This clone has only a few counts. CDR3 coding DNA: TGTGCCAGCAGCGCGACAGGGCAACAGCCCCAGCATTTT. Protein: CASSATGQQPQHF. The rearrangement links TRBV9 to TRBJ1-5; the match to TRBD1 covers 7 bases. The germline V gene has CDR1 SGDLS and CDR2 YYNGEE. V shed 3 bases, J shed 7 bases, and the junction held 4 bases outside the gene matches. This CDR3 has 13 residues.

This clone came up once. The V call is TRBV6-6, the J call TRBJ2-7; D could derive from TRBD1 or TRBD2 (6 bases each). Trimming pared 6 bases from V and 3 bases from J, leaving 12 bases between. Germline V gene data show CDR1 as MNHNY and CDR2 as SVGAGI (reference sequence). This CDR3 has 13 amino acids. The CDR3 sequence is CASRHGGDYEQYF. DNA of the CDR3: TGTGCCAGCAGACACGGGGGCGACTACGAGCAGTACTTC.

The J gene is TRBJ2-2, the V gene TRBV5-1, with D possibly matching TRBD2 (5 bases). Germline V gene lookup returns CDR1 SGHRS and CDR2 YFSETQ. Between the trimmed V and J ends, which lost 2 bases and 3 bases, there was a span of 8 bases. The CDR3 runs 14 residues. The CDR3 loop is CASSLAGDTGELFF. CDR3 sequence (DNA): TGCGCCAGCAGCTTAGCCGGGGACACCGGGGAGCTGTTTTTT.

V usage is TRBV25-1 and J usage is TRBJ2-5, with a possible D match to TRBD2 (5 bases). V lost 2 bases, J lost 2 bases, and 9 bases lay in between. Germline V gives CDR1 MGHDK, CDR2 SYGVNS. This CDR3 is 14 amino acids long. This CDR3 is CASSERGFQETQYF. CDR3 sequence (DNA): TGTGCCAGCAGTGAAAGAGGGTTTCAAGAGACCCAGTACTTC.

This sequence joins TRBV29-1 and TRBJ2-7; tentatively, D is TRBD1 or TRBD2 (7 bases each). CDR1 SQVTM and CDR2 ANQGSEA come from the germline V gene. This CDR3 is built from 14 residues. V was shortened by 5 bases and J by 6 bases, with 20 bases between the two germline ends. In DNA, the CDR3 is TGCAGCGTTCAAAACAGGGGAGGGTCTGGCGAGCAGTACTTC. Translation: CSVQNRGGSGEQYF.